This T cell receptor (beta chain) was identified in a study of T cell changes during pregnancy in multiple sclerosis. Method: immunoSEQ multiplex PCR; TCRdb's copy keeps in-frame clones and lacks some. The table shows some 9,100 clones, with 83% occurring only once. Germline CDR1 SGDLS, CDR2 YYNGEE. Trimming took 0 bases from V and 0 from J, leaving 6 bases between them. The CDR3 sequence is 15 residues long. This rearrangement joins TRBV9 to TRBJ1-4, with no clear D. The sequencing used CD8+ T cells from peripheral blood mononuclear cells, collected in the third trimester of pregnancy. The clonotype was recovered from a female donor in good health, enrolled as a control in a pregnancy study. The CDR3 here is CASSVGGATNEKLFF. The DNA of the CDR3 is TGTGCCAGCAGCGTAGGCGGAGCAACTAATGAAAAACTGTTTTTT.